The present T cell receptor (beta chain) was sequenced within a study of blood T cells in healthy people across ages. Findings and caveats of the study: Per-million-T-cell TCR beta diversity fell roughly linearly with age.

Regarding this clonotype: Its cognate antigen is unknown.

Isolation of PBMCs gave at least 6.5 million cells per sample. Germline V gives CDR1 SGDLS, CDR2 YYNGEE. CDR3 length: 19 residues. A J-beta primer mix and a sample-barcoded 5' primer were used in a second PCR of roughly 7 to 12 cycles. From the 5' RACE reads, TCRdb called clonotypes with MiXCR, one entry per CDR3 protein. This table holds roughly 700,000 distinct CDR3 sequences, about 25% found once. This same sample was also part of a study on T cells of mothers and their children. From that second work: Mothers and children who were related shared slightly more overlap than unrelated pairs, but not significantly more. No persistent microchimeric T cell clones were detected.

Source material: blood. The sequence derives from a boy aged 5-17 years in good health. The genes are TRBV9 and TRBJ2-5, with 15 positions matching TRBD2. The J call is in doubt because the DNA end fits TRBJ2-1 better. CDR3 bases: TGTGCCAGCAGCCTCTCCCGGACTAGCGGGGGGGGATTCTACAATGAGCAGTTCTTC. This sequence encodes CASSLSRTSGGGFYNEQFF.